This T cell receptor (beta chain) is from a study of T cell repertoires in cytomegalovirus infection. For the study at large: Epitope selection comprised recently identified HLA-C-restricted CMV epitopes and well-studied HLA-B-restricted CMV epitopes. Study-wide points: People with CMV and the relevant HLA were identified by cumulative public TCR beta family frequency.

As regards this clonotype: The antigen is unknown.

V lost 2 bases and J 2 bases, leaving 13 bases between the germline ends. This CDR3 region has 14 residues. Germline-derived CDR1 and CDR2 are DFQATT and SNEGSKA (reference sequence). TCRdb reanalysed the reads using MiXCR and keeps one entry per CDR3 protein. The sample holds about 570,000 distinct CDR3 sequences, around 40% seen once. The genes are TRBV20-1 and TRBJ2-7, with D tentatively TRBD1 (6 bases). This receptor was obtained from a human donor in good health (CMV status not recorded). Some clones in this sample may be carry-over from other donors' samples. The sequencing here drew on cultured PBMCs, taken from culture after CMV antigen stimulation. CDR3 DNA sequence: TGCAGTGCTAGAAAAACAGGGACCGCCTACGAGCAGTACTTC. Translation: CSARKTGTAYEQYF.